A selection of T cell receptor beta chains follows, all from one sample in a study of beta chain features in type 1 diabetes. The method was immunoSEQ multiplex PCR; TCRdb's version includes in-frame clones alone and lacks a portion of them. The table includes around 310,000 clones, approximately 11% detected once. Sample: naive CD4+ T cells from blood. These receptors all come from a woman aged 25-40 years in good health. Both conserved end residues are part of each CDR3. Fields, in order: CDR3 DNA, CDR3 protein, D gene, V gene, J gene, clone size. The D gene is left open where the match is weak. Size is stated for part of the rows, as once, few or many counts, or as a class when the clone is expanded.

TGTGCCATCAGTGCTGGGACAGGCCAAGAGACCCAGTACTTC	CAISAGTGQETQYF	TRBD1	TRBV10-3	TRBJ2-5	-
TGTGCCAGCAGCCCCGAGGGTTATAGCACGGGCTACACCTTC	CASSPEGYSTGYTF	-	TRBV9	TRBJ1-2	-
TGTGCCTGGAGTCGGGGGGGAGGCAATCAGCCCCAGCATTTT	CAWSRGGGNQPQHF	-	TRBV30	TRBJ1-5	few
TGTGCCAGCAGCTTAGTGTCGGGGCGTGGACAGAACTATGGCTACACCTTC	CASSLVSGRGQNYGYTF	-	TRBV7-2	TRBJ1-2	few
TGTGCCAGCAGCTTTTCACCGGGAGTGGAGACCCAGTACTTC	CASSFSPGVETQYF	-	TRBV7-2	TRBJ2-5	few
TGCAGCGTTGCCAGCTCTGGAAACACCATATATTTT	CSVASSGNTIYF	-	TRBV29-1	TRBJ1-3	-
TGTGCCAGCAGCTTCTCGGACAGCTCCTACGAGCAGTACTTC	CASSFSDSSYEQYF	-	TRBV7-2	TRBJ2-7	-
TGTGCCAGCAGTTACTTCGGAGGGGAAGATACGCAGTATTTT	CASSYFGGEDTQYF	-	TRBV6-6	TRBJ2-3	-
TGCGCCAGCATGTCCGGGACTAGCGGTTCCTACGAGCAGTACTTC	CASMSGTSGSYEQYF	TRBD2	TRBV10-2	TRBJ2-7	-
TGCGCCAGCAGCCAAGATATGTCCTCGGAGGACAATGAGCAGTTCTTC	CASSQDMSSEDNEQFF	-	TRBV4-1	TRBJ2-1	few
TGTGCCAGCAGCTCAACTAGCGGGACTTACAATGAGCAGTTCTTC	CASSSTSGTYNEQFF	TRBD2	TRBV7-3	TRBJ2-1	few
TGCGCCAGCAGCCAGAGGAGGAGCTCCTACGAGCAGTACTTC	CASSQRRSSYEQYF	-	TRBV4-3	TRBJ2-7	-
TGTGCCAGCAACGGACTCAGCTCCTACAATGAGCAGTTCTTC	CASNGLSSYNEQFF	-	TRBV4-2	TRBJ2-1	few
TGTGCCAGTGGGGCGCAGCCCCAGCATTTT	CASGAQPQHF	-	TRBV19	TRBJ1-5	few
TGCAGCGTTGTAACCGACCTCGGGGGGGAGACCCAGTACTTC	CSVVTDLGGETQYF	TRBD2	TRBV29-1	TRBJ2-5	few
TGTGCCACCCAGGGACTTCTCTCTGGGGCCAACGTCCTGACTTTC	CATQGLLSGANVLTF	-	TRBV2	TRBJ2-6	-
TGCGCCAGCAGTGAGGGATCCACCGGGGAGCTGTTTTTT	CASSEGSTGELFF	-	TRBV5-1	TRBJ2-2	few